This TCR beta chain was recovered during a study of early T cells in non-severe SARS-CoV-2 infection. Study-level information: Bulk RNA isolated from unsorted whole blood underwent sequencing; chains were not paired.

Findings and limits, study-wide: Private and CD4 specificities were missed by VDJdb matching, which favored anti-spike CD8 responses.

cDNA molecules, individually, were tagged with unique molecular identifiers. From the 5' RACE reads, TCRdb called clonotypes with MiXCR, one entry per CDR3 protein. The table lists 100,000 to 150,000 distinct CDR3 sequences, around 14% of them singletons, with around a fifth in the top ten. For this clonotype: As yet, its antigen is unknown.

The sample consisted of whole blood. This receptor was obtained from an adult who was a healthcare worker with PCR-confirmed SARS-CoV-2 infection or an uninfected control (not recorded which).

CDR3 region: CASSPPSLDGETQYF. Here the CDR3 DNA reads TGTGCCAGCTCACCACCATCCCTGGACGGGGAGACCCAGTACTTC. This rearrangement joins TRBV18 to TRBJ2-5; D remains ambiguous. Germline V gene data show CDR1 as KGHSH and CDR2 as LQKENI. Deletions cut 0 bases from V and 5 bases from J, with 13 bases between. This CDR3 has 15 amino acids.